These T cell receptor beta chains were read from a single sample in a study of T cell repertoires in cytomegalovirus infection. MiXCR was run by TCRdb on the reads, yielding one entry per CDR3 protein. Found here are about 740,000 distinct CDR3 sequences, 35% to 40% of them singletons; the top ten hold about 2.8%. Sample: PBMCs. These receptors were obtained from a human donor in good health (CMV status not recorded). Some clones in this sample may be carry-over from other donors' samples. Both conserved end residues are trimmed from each CDR3. Each record gives: V gene, CDR3 length, J gene, CDR3 protein.

TRBV19	13	TRBJ2-2	ASSIDASLTGELF
TRBV11-2	11	TRBJ2-1	ASSSAGYNEQF
TRBV6-1	13	TRBJ2-2	ASRRQGARTGELF
TRBV12-3/TRBV12-4	15	TRBJ2-7	ASSPRSTSGISYEQY
TRBV10-3	13	TRBJ1-2	AISEEGGQYYGYT
TRBV28	12	TRBJ1-1	ASRNPGWNTEAF
TRBV10-3	11	TRBJ1-4	AISALTWEKLF
TRBV5-1	13	TRBJ2-3	ASSWTAGRTDTQY
TRBV20-1	15	TRBJ2-7	SARKAGGAPDFYEQY
TRBV10-2	14	TRBJ2-1	ASSESRGGARNEQF
TRBV28	11	TRBJ2-2	ASSLILGGELF
TRBV24-1	14	TRBJ2-1	ATSDPGQGDFNEQF
TRBV11-1	13	TRBJ2-2	ASSLGLLNTGELF
TRBV20-1	13	TRBJ1-6	SARAGSSYNSPLH
TRBV9	13	TRBJ1-5	ARSVGAGGIQPQH
TRBV28	9	TRBJ2-4	ASRYKNIQY
TRBV11-2	12	TRBJ1-2	ASDKHPTVGGYT
TRBV7-8	14	TRBJ2-7	ASSLRYGTEPYEQY
TRBV6-1	14	TRBJ2-1	ASTGTSGNSYNEQF
TRBV7-1	10	TRBJ2-1	ASSSAGGVKF
TRBV6-1	10	TRBJ1-1	ASSATRGRAF
TRBV6-4	14	TRBJ2-2	ASSDSSTLNTGELF
TRBV14	13	TRBJ2-3	ASSQNIVAGDTQY
TRBV20-1	17	TRBJ1-2	SASVGGESDATVLYGYT
TRBV7-2	9	TRBJ2-7	ASSWGSEQY
TRBV7-4	10	TRBJ1-1	ASDREGAEAF
TRBV12-3/TRBV12-4	14	TRBJ2-6	ASRKQVPSWANVLT
TRBV11-2	11	TRBJ2-3	ASTIYVGDTQY
TRBV20-1	15	TRBJ1-5	SALNRQGPYSNQPQH
TRBV11-3	13	TRBJ2-5	ASSEDRGRQETQY
TRBV7-8	15	TRBJ2-1	ASSGGTSGRNYNEQF
TRBV7-2	16	TRBJ2-1	ASTSGDHSLAPYNEQF
TRBV19	15	TRBJ1-3	ASTPLTGGSSGNTIY
TRBV7-2	12	TRBJ1-2	ASSLSNGYYGYT
TRBV6-5	12	TRBJ1-2	ASTSGGWVYGYT
TRBV4-1	13	TRBJ1-5	ASSQDSGGLQPQH
TRBV12-3/TRBV12-4	13	TRBJ2-5	ASRNSGGPGETQY
TRBV28	16	TRBJ2-6	ASSFGVGRLSWANVLT